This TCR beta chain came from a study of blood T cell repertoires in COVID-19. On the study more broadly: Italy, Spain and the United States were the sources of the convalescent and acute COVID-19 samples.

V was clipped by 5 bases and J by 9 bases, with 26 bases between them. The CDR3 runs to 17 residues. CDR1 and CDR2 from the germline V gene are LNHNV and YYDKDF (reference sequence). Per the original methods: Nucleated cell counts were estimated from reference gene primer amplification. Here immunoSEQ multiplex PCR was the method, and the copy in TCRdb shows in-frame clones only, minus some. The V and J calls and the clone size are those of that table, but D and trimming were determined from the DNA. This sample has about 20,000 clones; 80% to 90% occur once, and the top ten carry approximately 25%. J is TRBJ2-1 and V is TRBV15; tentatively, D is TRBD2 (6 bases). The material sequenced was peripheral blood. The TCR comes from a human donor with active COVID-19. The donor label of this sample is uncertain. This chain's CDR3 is CATSARASDRLVFEQFF. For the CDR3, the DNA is TGTGCCACCAGCGCCAGAGCAAGCGACAGACTAGTCTTTGAGCAGTTCTTC. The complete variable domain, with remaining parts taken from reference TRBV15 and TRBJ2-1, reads DAMVIQNPRYQVTQFGKPVTLSCSQTLNHNVMYWYQQKSSQAPKLLFHYYDKDFNNEADTPDNFQSRRPNTSFCFLDIRSPGLGDTAMYLCATSARASDRLVFEQFFGPGTRLTVL.